The 4 T cell receptor beta chains listed next were all sequenced from one sample in a study of cytomegalovirus exposure and HLA in healthy donors. PCR involved 60 Vbeta and 13 Jbeta primers. Produced via immunoSEQ multiplex PCR; TCRdb's table is partial and in-frame only. Across over 65,000 clones, the top ten clones capture about 1.1% of the sample. The specimen sequenced was PBMCs. The receptors come from a young woman in good health and CMV-seronegative.

CDR3 protein: CASSGRQGMNTEAFF. The CDR3 DNA follows: TGTGCCAGCAGCGGTAGACAGGGGATGAACACTGAAGCTTTCTTT. The genes are TRBV7-9 and TRBJ1-1; 8 bases agree with TRBD1. With 5 bases clipped from V and 0 bases from J, the junction kept 5 bases outside the gene matches. Germline CDR1 is SEHNR and CDR2 is FQNEAQ (reference sequence). This CDR3 has 15 residues.

This chain connects TRBV19 to TRBJ1-1; TRBD1 aligns across 8 bases. Trimming took 5 bases from V and 1 from J; bases not matched to a gene: 6. CDR3 size: 15 residues. Germline V gene lookup returns CDR1 LNHDA and CDR2 SQIVND (reference sequence). This CDR3 is CASSQGTGPNTEAFF. The CDR3 region has the DNA TGTGCCAGTAGTCAGGGGACAGGACCGAACACTGAAGCTTTCTTT.

V gene TRBV27 combines with J gene TRBJ1-1; D gene ambiguous. The CDR3 sequence is 14 residues long. Trimming left V 6 bases short and J 0 bases short, with 11 bases between. From germline, CDR1 is MNHEY and CDR2 SMNVEV (reference sequence). The CDR3: CASRPTFLNTEAFF. The CDR3, as DNA: TGTGCCAGCAGGCCGACATTCTTGAACACTGAAGCTTTCTTT.

The DNA for the CDR3 is TGTGCCAGCAGCAGGGTTTTGGGGAACACTGAAGCTTTCTTT. Amino acids: CASSRVLGNTEAFF. The chain has TRBV2 and TRBJ1-1; D is perhaps TRBD1 (5 bases). Looked up from germline, CDR1 is SNHLY and CDR2 is FYNNEI. Trimming shortened V by 6 bases and J by 1 base, and 12 bases separated the two germline ends. This CDR3 region has 14 residues. Using reference TRBV2 and TRBJ1-1 for the parts outside the CDR3, the full variable domain is EPEVTQTPSHQVTQMGQEVILRCVPISNHLYFYWYRQILGQKVEFLVSFYNNEISEKSEIFDDQFSVERPDGSNFTLKIRSTKLEDSAMYFCASSRVLGNTEAFFGQGTRLTVV.